The 13 T cell receptor beta chains given below trace back to one sample, sequenced in a study of T cell responses to AZD1222 COVID-19 vaccine. Here immunoSEQ multiplex PCR was the method, and the copy in TCRdb shows in-frame clones only, minus some. This repertoire shows 40,000 or so clones, over 80% found once; its top ten account for 15% to 20%. The material was peripheral blood, obtained 28 days after the second AZD1222 dose. These receptors all come from an adult who received the AZD1222 COVID-19 vaccine.

V gene TRBV27 combines with J gene TRBJ1-2; D not certain. V was clipped by 2 bases and J by 8 bases, with 12 bases between them. The CDR3 has 13 amino acids. The germline CDR1 and CDR2 sequences are MNHEY and SMNVEV (reference sequence). The CDR3 is CASSLRAGGGYTF. CDR3 nucleotides: TGTGCCAGCAGTTTAAGGGCAGGAGGAGGCTACACCTTC.

The genes are TRBV29-1 and TRBJ2-7, with D possibly being TRBD1 (6 bases). This CDR3 is built from 13 residues. Germline CDR1 reads SQVTM; CDR2 reads ANQGSEA. Between the trimmed V and J ends, which lost 5 bases and 3 bases, there was a span of 14 bases. The DNA of the CDR3 is TGCAGCGTTTACCTACAGGGTATCTACGAGCAGTACTTC. Translating it yields CSVYLQGIYEQYF.

The V call is TRBV12-3 or TRBV12-4, the J call TRBJ2-3; D unclear. V lost 3 bases, J lost 6 bases, and 10 bases lay in between. The CDR3 runs to 13 residues. The CDR3 DNA reads as TGTGCCAGCAGTTTCGACTCGTCGGATACGCAGTATTTT. Its protein product is CASSFDSSDTQYF.

The chain carries TRBV19 and TRBJ2-3, with D perhaps TRBD2 (5 bases). Germline-derived CDR1 and CDR2 are LNHDA and SQIVND (reference sequence). This CDR3 is built from 16 residues. V was cut by 5 bases and J by 1 base, with 16 bases left in between. CDR3 region: CASSASLRGGTDTQYF. DNA for the CDR3: TGTGCCAGTAGTGCTAGCCTACGGGGTGGCACAGATACGCAGTATTTT.

The count of this clone is one. The gene calls are TRBV9 and TRBJ2-2, with 8 bases aligning to TRBD2. Germline V gene lookup returns CDR1 SGDLS and CDR2 YYNGEE. J lost 3 bases, V lost 0 bases, and 1 base had no gene match. This CDR3 spans 15 amino acids. The CDR3 reads CASSVGGGYTGELFF. As DNA, the CDR3 is TGTGCCAGCAGCGTAGGCGGGGGGTACACCGGGGAGCTGTTTTTT. Together with reference TRBV9 and TRBJ2-2, the CDR3 gives the full variable domain: DSGVTQTPKHLITATGQRVTLRCSPRSGDLSVYWYQQSLDQGLQFLIQYYNGEERAKGNILERFSAQQFPDLHSELNLSSLELGDSALYFCASSVGGGYTGELFFGEGSRLTVL.

V is TRBV19 and J is TRBJ2-1; D is ambiguous. Trimming pared 1 base from V and 5 bases from J, leaving 6 bases between. Germline assignment: CDR1 LNHDA and CDR2 SQIVND (reference sequence). The CDR3 is 13 residues long. The chain's CDR3 is CASSIGNNNEQFF. The CDR3 bases are TGTGCCAGTAGTATAGGGAACAACAATGAGCAGTTCTTC.

V gene TRBV2 combines with J gene TRBJ1-1; no clear D. From germline, CDR1 is SNHLY and CDR2 FYNNEI. This CDR3 contains 15 residues. The ends were cut back, 2 bases at V and 4 bases at J, with 14 bases in the middle. The CDR3 DNA is TGTGCCAGCAGTGAATGGGGAAACCGAGGCACTGAAGCTTTCTTT. Encoded protein: CASSEWGNRGTEAFF.

This chain uses TRBV5-4 with TRBJ2-3, with a possible D match to TRBD1 (6 bases). Trimming shortened V by 0 bases and J by 2 bases, and 10 bases separated the two germline ends. This CDR3 has 15 amino acids. Looked up from germline, CDR1 is SGHNT and CDR2 is YYREEE (reference sequence). The CDR3 is CASSLEGGNTDTQYF. In nucleotides, the CDR3 is TGTGCCAGCAGCTTGGAAGGGGGAAACACAGATACGCAGTATTTT.

V gene TRBV5-1 combines with J gene TRBJ2-2; D uncertain. Germline CDR1 reads SGHRS; CDR2 reads YFSETQ. The CDR3 contains 15 residues. V lost 0 bases and J lost 0, with 6 bases in between. CDR3 in amino acids: CASSLVTANTGELFF. DNA of the CDR3: TGCGCCAGCAGCTTGGTCACAGCGAACACCGGGGAGCTGTTTTTT.

CDR3: CASSLDAQGPQHF. The CDR3 bases are TGCGCCAGCAGCTTAGACGCCCAGGGGCCCCAGCATTTT. This chain joins TRBV5-1 and TRBJ1-5; tentatively, D is TRBD1 (5 bases). CDR3 length: 13 amino acids. Trimming stripped 2 bases from V and 9 bases from J, with 12 bases between. Per the germline V gene, CDR1 is SGHRS and CDR2 is YFSETQ.

The chain is built from TRBV19 and TRBJ1-4, with 9 bases identical to TRBD1. CDR3 length: 14 residues. Trimming took 5 bases from V and 8 from J; bases not matched to a gene: 6. Germline CDR1 LNHDA, CDR2 SQIVND (reference sequence). For the CDR3, the DNA is TGTGCCAGTAGTTTCGGGACAGGGAACGAAAAACTGTTTTTT. It yields the protein CASSFGTGNEKLFF.

The V gene is TRBV19, the J gene TRBJ1-1, with 8 bases aligning to TRBD1. V gave up 2 bases and J gave up 1 base; unmatched junction bases: 3. The CDR3 contains 15 residues. CDR1 LNHDA and CDR2 SQIVND come from the germline V gene (reference sequence). CDR3 region: CASSIQGAPNTEAFF. The CDR3 nucleotides read TGTGCCAGTAGTATACAGGGGGCGCCGAACACTGAAGCTTTCTTT.

The V gene is TRBV29-1, the J gene TRBJ2-7, with D possibly being TRBD2 (6 bases). CDR1 is SQVTM and CDR2 is ANQGSEA in the germline V gene. Trimming cost V 6 bases and J 1 base, with 10 bases left between them. The CDR3 extends over 12 amino acids. The CDR3 is CSVMEGSYEQYF. In nucleotides, the CDR3 is TGCAGCGTCATGGAGGGTTCCTACGAGCAGTACTTC.